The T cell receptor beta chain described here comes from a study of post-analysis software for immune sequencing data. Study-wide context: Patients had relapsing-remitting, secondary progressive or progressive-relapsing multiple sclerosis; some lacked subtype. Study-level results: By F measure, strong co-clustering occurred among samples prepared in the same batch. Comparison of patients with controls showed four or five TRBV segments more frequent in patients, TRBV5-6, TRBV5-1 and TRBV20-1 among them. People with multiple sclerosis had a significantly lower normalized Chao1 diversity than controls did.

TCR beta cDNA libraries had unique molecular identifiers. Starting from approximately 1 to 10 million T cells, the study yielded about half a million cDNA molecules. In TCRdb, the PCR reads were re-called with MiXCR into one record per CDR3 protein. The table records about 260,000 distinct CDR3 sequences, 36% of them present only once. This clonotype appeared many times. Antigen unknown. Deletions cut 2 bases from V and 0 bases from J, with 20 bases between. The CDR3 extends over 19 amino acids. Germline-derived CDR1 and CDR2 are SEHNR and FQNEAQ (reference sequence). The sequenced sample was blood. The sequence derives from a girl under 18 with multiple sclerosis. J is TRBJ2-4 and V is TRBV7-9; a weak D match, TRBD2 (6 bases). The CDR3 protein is CASSLPRSGGDLAKNIQYF. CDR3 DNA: TGTGCCAGCAGCTTACCCCGTAGCGGAGGGGACCTAGCCAAAAACATTCAGTACTTC.